This T cell receptor (beta chain) was observed in a study of cytomegalovirus exposure and HLA in healthy donors. V dropped 4 bases and J dropped 7 bases, with 11 bases sitting between them. The CDR3 spans 13 residues. Germline CDR1 is SNHLY and CDR2 is FYNNEI. The PCR contained 60 Vbeta and 13 Jbeta primers. The table came from immunoSEQ multiplex PCR; TCRdb's copy has only in-frame clones and leaves some out. The table records around 150,000 clones, roughly 79% of them present only once. Input material: PBMCs. The receptor comes from a male donor in good health and CMV-seronegative. J is TRBJ1-5 and V is TRBV2; D is ambiguous. This CDR3 is CASSAQQVQPQHF. CDR3 sequence (DNA): TGTGCCAGCAGTGCCCAGCAGGTCCAGCCCCAGCATTTT.